The clone carrying this T cell receptor (beta chain) was seen once. Its antigen is not identified. Trimming removed 3 bases at V and 7 bases at J, with 8 bases between. The CDR3 covers 12 residues. Germline V CDR1 and CDR2: SEHNR, FQNEAQ (reference sequence). Measured with immunoSEQ multiplex PCR; TCRdb has only the in-frame clones, and not every one. This table holds 150,000 or so clones, under 95% found once. The data originate from a study of T cell responses to AZD1222 COVID-19 vaccine. Background on the study: Samples with a second dose at about 4 or about 12 weeks were pooled together.

The study's findings and limits: Nearly half of the spike-specific TCRs reportedly recognize variant regions that carry no mutations. Only a handful of AZD1222 recipients, roughly 6 in all, had baseline seropositivity.

This chain joins TRBV7-9 and TRBJ2-3, with D unresolved. The sample in question was peripheral blood, obtained on day 0 of AZD1222 vaccination. The receptor comes from an adult in good health. CDR3 sequence reads: CASSFDLNTQYF. CDR3 sequence (DNA): TGTGCCAGCAGCTTTGATCTAAATACGCAGTATTTT.